The text below deals with one T cell receptor beta chain. Its specificity is not known. These data come from a study of B cell selection in AIRE deficiency. Study findings and constraints: Shorter CDR3s marked shared Treg sequences, biased toward few non-templated insertions. Only about 10% of 3,000 to 4,500 shared Treg sequences were patient-specific; 30% to 35% healthy-specific. Patient Tconv cells held roughly a third of Treg sequences shared by healthy donors.

Regulatory T cells were sorted as CD4+CD25hiCD127low/negative. How the authors handled the data: Patients' Tregs yielded 5.4x10^4 or so distinct TCRbeta sequences; donors' some 1x10^5. Libraries were prepared by immunoSEQ multiplex PCR; TCRdb keeps only in-frame clonotypes and omits some of them. V, J and clone size were drawn from that table, and D and trimming were deduced from the DNA. Among roughly 23,000 clones, 80% to 95% were seen once, and the ten largest hold approximately 1.5%. The J segment lost 7 bases and the V segment lost 9 bases, leaving 8 bases of the junction unmatched. CDR1 MNHEY and CDR2 SVGAGI come from the germline V gene. The CDR3 has 14 amino acids.

The chain couples TRBV6-5 to TRBJ1-6, with 8 bases matching TRBD1. Source material: CD4+CD25+ Tregs sorted from PBMCs. The receptor's source is a human donor in good health. This CDR3 is CASRGQGANSPLHF. As DNA, the CDR3 is TGTGCCAGTCGCGGGCAGGGGGCAAATTCACCCCTCCACTTT.